This TCR beta chain was identified during a study of cytomegalovirus exposure and HLA in healthy donors. Study details: Researchers found that 81% of 398 genotyped donors fell within the Caucasian-associated ancestry cluster.

Study-wide points: Common viral pathogens seemed, in a later analysis, to connect with several of the most significant clusters.

13 Jbeta primers and 60 Vbeta primers were used for the PCR. Sequencing was performed with immunoSEQ multiplex PCR; in TCRdb, only in-frame clones are kept and a portion is missing. The sample records some 120,000 clones, 79% being singletons. CDR3 size: 15 residues. Germline CDR1 SGHRS, CDR2 YFSETQ. V was pared by 0 bases and J by 2 bases, with 0 bases of the junction left unmatched. This clone was counted between two and nine times. Its matching antigen is unknown. This clonotype originated in a woman between 18 and 30 years old in good health and CMV-seropositive. The rearrangement links TRBV5-1 to TRBJ2-5, with 11 nucleotides matching TRBD2. Sequenced material: PBMCs. CDR3 coding DNA: TGCGCCAGCAGCTTGGGACTAGCGGGACAAGAGACCCAGTACTTC. Translation: CASSLGLAGQETQYF.